These 6 T cell receptor beta chains were sequenced from one sample in a study of human T cells and chemical hapten exposure (dated by TCRdb to the early 2020s). In the paper's terms, the time point label means: patch test 3, about 24 weeks after DPC sensitization. Taken with the paper, the label for treatment or condition translates to: therapeutic diphenylcyclopropenone sensitization with weekly scalp DPC. Library method: RACE. Data came from a NextSeq 500. The public sequencing data were trimmed at Q25 with fastp and processed into clonotypes with MiXCR by TCRdb, which kept only in-frame beta chains. Rows merge per CDR3 protein into single entries with the most common DNA and genes. Within this sample are about 92,000 distinct CDR3 sequences, with approximately 11% of them counted one time only. Jointly, the top ten make up approximately 1.1% of the sample. The sample consisted of whole blood, taken in connection with sensitization to the hapten diphenylcyclopropenone (DPC). These receptors all come from a woman in her 30s with alopecia areata. Some clones in this sample may be carry-over from other donors' samples.

In this sample, this clonotype turned up a few times. The chain joins TRBV18 to TRBJ2-7; D gene unclear. The CDR3 spans 13 residues. V was pared by 3 bases and J by 0 bases, with 6 bases between. The germline V gene has CDR1 KGHSH and CDR2 LQKENI. The CDR3 sequence is CASSPQNSYEQYV. CDR3 nucleotides: TGTGCCAGCTCACCTCAGAACTCCTACGAGCAGTACGTC.

The chain couples TRBV29-1 to TRBJ1-5, with TRBD1 as a possible D gene (5 bases). Germline CDR1 SQVTM, CDR2 ANQGSEA. The CDR3 spans 13 residues. With 6 bases removed from V and 4 bases from J, the gap between germline ends came to 13 bases. The chain's CDR3 is CSVTLGGNQPQHF. CDR3 bases: TGCAGCGTCACCCTGGGGGGGAATCAGCCCCAGCATTTT. Supplemented by reference TRBV29-1 and TRBJ1-5, the full variable domain reads SAVISQKPSRDICQRGTSLTIQCQVDSQVTMMFWYRQQPGQSLTLIATANQGSEATYESGFVIDKFPISRPNLTFSTLTVSNMSPEDSSIYLCSVTLGGNQPQHFGDGTRLSIL.

This clonotype was counted a few times. V and J are TRBV6-2 or TRBV6-3 and TRBJ2-1, with TRBD2 as a possible D gene (6 bases). The CDR3 sequence is 15 residues long. Germline V gene sequence: CDR1 MNHEY, CDR2 SVGEGT. V lost 2 bases, J lost 8 bases, and 16 bases lay in between. As DNA, the CDR3 is TGTGCCAGCAGTTACAAACTAGCCAGTTTCGATGAGCAGTTCTTC. It codes for CASSYKLASFDEQFF.

The table lists this clonotype with a few counts. The chain recombines TRBV28 with TRBJ2-7; no reliable D call. Germline lookup yields CDR1 MDHEN and CDR2 SYDVKM. The CDR3 spans 11 residues. V was shortened by 5 bases and J by 4 bases, with 6 bases between the two germline ends. CDR3 amino acids: CASSPKYEQYF. CDR3 DNA: TGTGCCAGCAGTCCCAAGTACGAGCAGTACTTC.

In its sample, this clonotype was seen many times. The chain's CDR3 is CASSPRSSETQYF. In DNA form, the CDR3 reads TGTGCCAGCAGCCCCCGGAGTTCAGAGACCCAGTACTTC. The genes are TRBV7-9 and TRBJ2-5; D is unclear. Germline V CDR1 and CDR2: SEHNR, FQNEAQ (reference sequence). Trimming removed 5 bases at V and 4 bases at J, with 11 bases between. This CDR3 is built from 13 residues.

This sequence joins TRBV20-1 and TRBJ1-5; D uncertain. This CDR3 spans 13 amino acids. Germline values: CDR1 DFQATT, CDR2 SNEGSKA (reference sequence). V was clipped by 0 bases and J by 6 bases, with 9 bases between them. The CDR3 sequence: CSAREHGAQPQHF. The DNA for the CDR3 is TGCAGTGCTAGAGAGCACGGAGCTCAGCCCCAGCATTTT.